This T cell receptor beta chain was recovered during a study of cytotoxic CD8 clonotypes in ibrutinib-treated CLL. Study-wide points: Patients showed higher baseline clonality than age-matched healthy donors, and it tracked circulating CD8+ T-cell counts. At progression, clonality fell back toward baseline after rising at ibrutinib response.

The source of roughly 2.1 micrograms of genomic DNA for TCR beta libraries was cryopreserved PBMCs. The CDR3 totals 15 residues. V lost 5 bases, J lost 10 bases, and 22 bases lay in between. Germline values: CDR1 LNHDA, CDR2 SQIVND (reference sequence). The table lists this clone with a count of one. Antigen: not known. The planned depth of sequencing spanned 1 in 200,000 to 1 in 1 million T cells. TCRdb's table, derived via immunoSEQ multiplex PCR, lists solely in-frame clones and lacks some. The sample has 130,000 to 150,000 clones; around 93% are singletons. This clonotype originated in a human donor with chronic lymphocytic leukemia. Sequences were derived from PBMCs, sampled after 12 months of ibrutinib treatment. The chain carries TRBV19 and TRBJ2-3; D might be TRBD1 (6 bases). CDR3 in DNA: TGTGCCAGTAGTGTGGACAGAGGTCGCTCAGAGGCGCAGTATTTT. Amino acid sequence: CASSVDRGRSEAQYF.